The rows below give T cell receptor beta chains drawn from one sample of a study of radiotherapy plus CTLA-4 blockade in lung cancer. Generated by immunoSEQ multiplex PCR, the TCRdb table keeps only in-frame clones and is missing some. The sample records about 36,000 clones, approximately 89% being singletons. The sequences come from peripheral blood, collected from a patient treated with radiotherapy plus ipilimumab. The receptor set was obtained from a human donor with non-small cell lung cancer who had stable disease on radiotherapy plus ipilimumab. Both conserved end residues are part of each CDR3. A D gene is named only where the DNA matches it firmly. Where a row states a size, it is once, few, many or the class of an expanded clone; other rows omit it.

>15|NA|TRBJ2-7|TRBV12-5|NA
TGTGCTAGTGGTTTGGGTTACAGGGTCTCCCTCGAGCAGTACTTC
CASGLGYRVSLEQYF
>15|NA|TRBJ2-3|TRBV28|TRBD1
TGTGCCAGCAGTGACAGGGATTCAGGCACAGATACGCAGTATTTT
CASSDRDSGTDTQYF
>15|NA|TRBJ2-3|TRBV18|NA
TGTGCCAGCTCACGGCGACAGGAAATCACAGATACGCAGTATTTT
CASSRRQEITDTQYF
>15|medium-sized|TRBJ2-5|TRBV4-2|TRBD2
TGTGCCAGCAGCCAAGATCGGGAGGGCCAAGAGACCCAGTACTTC
CASSQDREGQETQYF
>13|once|TRBJ1-2|TRBV19|TRBD1
TGTGCCAGTAACCCGACAGGGGGGCTTGGCTACACCTTC
CASNPTGGLGYTF
>14|NA|TRBJ2-3|TRBV19|TRBD2
TGTGCCAGTAGTATGACGGGAGGGCCAGATACGCAGTATTTT
CASSMTGGPDTQYF
>15|NA|TRBJ2-2|TRBV5-8|NA
TGTGCCAGCAGCTTGGTGGCTGGGAACACCGGGGAGCTGTTTTTT
CASSLVAGNTGELFF
>15|NA|TRBJ1-5|TRBV9|NA
TGTGCCAGCAGCGCCGAGGCCAGGGACAATCAGCCCCAGCATTTT
CASSAEARDNQPQHF
>17|few|TRBJ2-1|TRBV21-1|NA
TGTGCCAGCAGTAACTTTGGGCCTAGCGGGAGTGTCGATGAGCAGTTCTTC
CASSNFGPSGSVDEQFF
>14|NA|TRBJ1-1|TRBV18|NA
TGTGCCAGCTCACCACGGACAGTCAACACTGAAGCTTTCTTT
CASSPRTVNTEAFF
>14|NA|TRBJ2-7|TRBV6-6|TRBD2
TGTGCCAGCAGTGGGACTAGCGGGGCCCCCGAGCAGTACTTC
CASSGTSGAPEQYF
>15|NA|TRBJ2-3|TRBV10-3|TRBD2
TGTGCCATCGCTATAGCGGGAGCGGTGACAGATACGCAGTATTTT
CAIAIAGAVTDTQYF
>16|NA|TRBJ1-5|TRBV7-9|NA
TGTGCCAGCAGCTTAGCGACTAAGGGTAGCAATCAGCCCCAGCATTTT
CASSLATKGSNQPQHF
>15|NA|TRBJ2-1|TRBV27|TRBD2
TGTGCCAGCCGGGGTTTAGCGGGAGCCGGTCCTGAGCAGTTCTTC
CASRGLAGAGPEQFF
>16|NA|TRBJ2-1|TRBV27|NA
TGTGCCAGCAGTTCGTCGACCGACAGCTCCTACAATGAGCAGTTCTTC
CASSSSTDSSYNEQFF
>15|NA|TRBJ1-5|TRBV7-8|NA
TGTGCCAGCAGCATGTACAGGGCCCCTAATCAGCCCCAGCATTTT
CASSMYRAPNQPQHF
>14|NA|TRBJ2-7|TRBV25-1|TRBD2
TGTGCCAGCAGTCTCCGGGGGGGCGCCTACGAGCAGTACTTC
CASSLRGGAYEQYF
>16|NA|TRBJ2-1|TRBV28|TRBD2
TGTGCCAGCAGTGACCCGGGACTAGTAACCTACAATGAGCAGTTCTTC
CASSDPGLVTYNEQFF
>15|NA|TRBJ1-5|TRBV2|NA
TGTGCCAGCCTAGGCGACCCGTATAGCAATCAGCCCCAGCATTTT
CASLGDPYSNQPQHF
>16|NA|TRBJ2-5|TRBV7-7|TRBD2
TGTGCCAGCAGCTTCGGGTCCCTAGCGGGACAAGAGACCCAGTACTTC
CASSFGSLAGQETQYF
>16|NA|TRBJ2-1|TRBV11-2|TRBD2
TGTGCCAGCAGCTTAGGAGCGGGGGGGGAATACAATGAGCAGTTCTTC
CASSLGAGGEYNEQFF
>15|NA|TRBJ1-1|TRBV9|NA
TGTGCCAGCAGCCCTCGTGACAGAGCCGGTACTGAAGCTTTCTTT
CASSPRDRAGTEAFF
>15|NA|TRBJ1-1|TRBV5-1|NA
TGCGCCAGCAGCTTGTTCCAGGGCGGTTTTGGTGAAGCTTTCTTT
CASSLFQGGFGEAFF
>15|NA|TRBJ1-5|TRBV4-3|TRBD1
TGCGCCAGCAGCCAAGGCAGGGGGGCAGGTCAGCCCCAGCATTTT
CASSQGRGAGQPQHF
>13|NA|TRBJ2-7|TRBV7-3|TRBD1
TGTGCCAGCAGCATTGACAGGGTAGGCGAGCAGTACTTC
CASSIDRVGEQYF
>15|NA|TRBJ1-5|TRBV7-2|NA
TGTGCCAGCAGCTTGGGGAGCAGTACGCGCCAGCCCCAGCATTTT
CASSLGSSTRQPQHF
>14|NA|TRBJ1-3|TRBV18|NA
TGTGCCAGCTCACCTACAGGAACTGGAAACACCATATATTTT
CASSPTGTGNTIYF